This entry features one T cell receptor (beta chain) sequence. These data originate in a study of blood T cell repertoires in COVID-19. Study-wide background: Samples taken during acute and convalescent COVID-19 were collected in the United States, Italy and Spain. In each case, the material was cDNA or gDNA derived from T cells, B-cell-depleted T cells, or PBMCs.

Assay used: immunoSEQ multiplex PCR; TCRdb lists only in-frame clones, some missing. The sample comprises around 96,000 clones, roughly 95% of which are singletons, and 4% to 5.5% rests with the top ten. Material for sequencing was peripheral blood. This sequence was found in a human donor with active COVID-19. The donor label of this sample is uncertain.

CDR3 sequence: CASSDDQGPLTF. DNA of the CDR3: TGTGCCAGCAGTGACGATCAGGGGCCCCTCACCTTC. The chain carries TRBV6-4 and TRBJ1-2; a weak D match, TRBD1 (6 bases). The germline CDR1 and CDR2 sequences are MRHNA and SNTAGT. The CDR3 is made up of 12 amino acids. V lost 2 bases to trimming and J lost 13 bases, with 14 bases between them.